The 11 T cell receptor beta chains reported below all come from one sample, sequenced in a study of T cells after yellow fever vaccination. Using its own MiXCR run on the 5' RACE reads, TCRdb lists one record per CDR3 protein. The sample has 200,000 to 300,000 distinct CDR3 sequences, around 13% seen once; the top ten hold 0.5% to 0.6%. The sequences come from CD4+ T cells sorted from PBMCs, collected 45 days after the yellow fever booster vaccination. The source is a man aged 25 to 45 who received the YFV17D yellow fever vaccine.

The chain uses TRBV5-1 and TRBJ1-5; no clear D. Deletions cut 4 bases from V and 6 bases from J, with 11 bases between. The CDR3 is 13 residues long. Germline V CDR1 and CDR2: SGHRS, YFSETQ. CDR3 residues: CASSRSGGQPQHF. Here the CDR3 DNA reads TGCGCCAGCAGCCGAAGCGGCGGTCAGCCCCAGCATTTT.

In its sample, this clonotype was seen many times. The chain employs TRBV7-2 and TRBJ2-1, with D uncertain. V shed 1 base and J shed 4 bases, with 11 bases lying between them. Germline V gene lookup returns CDR1 SGHTA and CDR2 FQGNSA. This CDR3 is 15 amino acids long. The CDR3 here is CASSLDLGPYNEQFF. CDR3 nucleotide sequence: TGTGCCAGCAGCTTAGACCTCGGGCCTTACAATGAGCAGTTCTTC.

V is TRBV20-1 and J is TRBJ2-3; possible D gene TRBD2, 5 bases. V lost 6 bases to trimming and J lost 5 bases, with 24 bases between them. The CDR3 consists of 16 residues. Germline V CDR1 and CDR2: DFQATT, SNEGSKA (reference sequence). CDR3 nucleotide sequence: TGCAGTGCAAGCACTAGTTTCCCCGTCCGGGGAGATACGCAGTATTTT. As protein: CSASTSFPVRGDTQYF.

The table lists this clonotype with a few counts. This chain uses TRBV4-3 with TRBJ2-4; D might be TRBD2 (5 bases). Germline V lookup: CDR1 LGHNA, CDR2 YSLEER. Trimming removed 3 bases from V and 8 bases from J, with 11 bases in between. The CDR3 totals 13 residues. CDR3 in amino acids: CASSQNARDIQYF. The CDR3 DNA follows: TGCGCCAGCAGCCAGAACGCGCGGGACATTCAGTACTTC.

This clonotype has a handful of counts. This sequence joins TRBV25-1 and TRBJ1-1; D not certain. CDR3 length: 14 residues. CDR1 and CDR2 from the germline V gene are MGHDK and SYGVNS. Trimming removed 1 base from V and 11 bases from J, with 17 bases in between. The CDR3 sequence is CASSESQRVSKAFF. In DNA, the CDR3 is TGTGCCAGCAGTGAATCTCAAAGGGTTTCGAAGGCTTTCTTT. The entire variable domain, with the rest obtained from reference TRBV25-1 and TRBJ1-1, is as follows: EADIYQTPRYLVIGTGKKITLECSQTMGHDKMYWYQQDPGMELHLIHYSYGVNSTEKGDLSSESTVSRIRTEHFPLTLESARPSHTSQYLCASSESQRVSKAFFGQGTRLTVV.

J is TRBJ2-3 and V is TRBV9; 9 bases map to TRBD2. The V segment lost 0 bases and the J segment 4 bases; nucleotides outside the gene matches: 3. Germline assignment: CDR1 SGDLS and CDR2 YYNGEE. This CDR3 spans 15 amino acids. CDR3 bases: TGTGCCAGCAGCGTAGTAGCGGGAGAATCAGATACGCAGTATTTT. This sequence encodes CASSVVAGESDTQYF.

The chain is built from TRBV12-3 or TRBV12-4 and TRBJ2-1; D is uncertain. V lost 2 bases to trimming and J lost 0 bases, with 5 bases between them. The CDR3 spans 14 residues. The CDR3 sequence: CASSLRISYNEQFF. The CDR3 coding sequence is TGTGCCAGCAGTTTACGGATCTCCTACAATGAGCAGTTCTTC.

This clonotype was recorded at least ten times. This chain uses TRBV6-6 with TRBJ1-2, with no clear D. This CDR3 comprises 11 residues. Per the germline V gene, CDR1 is MNHNY and CDR2 is SVGAGI (reference sequence). With 8 bases removed from V and 6 bases from J, the gap between germline ends came to 10 bases. DNA for the CDR3: TGTGCCAGCCGGACGGAGAATGGCTACACCTTC. Its translation: CASRTENGYTF.

This clonotype was counted between two and nine times. The chain employs TRBV7-2 and TRBJ2-3; D gene uncertain. V gave up 5 bases and J gave up 7 bases, with 10 bases separating them. Looked up from germline, CDR1 is SGHTA and CDR2 is FQGNSA. CDR3 length: 12 amino acids. Written as DNA, the CDR3 is TGTGCCAGCAGCCCCTCCCCCAATACGCAGTATTTT. Translated: CASSPSPNTQYF. Variable domain in full (rest from reference TRBV7-2 and TRBJ2-3): GAGVSQSPSNKVTEKGKDVELRCDPISGHTALYWYRQSLGQGLEFLIYFQGNSAPDKSGLPSDRFSAERTGGSVSTLTIQRTQQEDSAVYLCASSPSPNTQYFGPGTRLTVL.

The V and J genes are TRBV20-1 and TRBJ2-2; D is unclear. Trimming left V 3 bases short and J 1 base short, with 12 bases between. Per the germline V gene, CDR1 is DFQATT and CDR2 is SNEGSKA (reference sequence). The CDR3 length is 15 residues. CDR3 sequence reads: CSASADARNTGELFF. Written as DNA, the CDR3 is TGCAGTGCTAGCGCGGACGCAAGGAACACCGGGGAGCTGTTTTTT.

The sample holds a few counts of this clonotype. This rearrangement joins TRBV5-1 to TRBJ2-7; no definite D call. The CDR3 consists of 14 residues. Looked up from germline, CDR1 is SGHRS and CDR2 is YFSETQ. Between the trimmed V and J ends, which lost 4 bases and 3 bases, there was a span of 14 bases. The CDR3 DNA reads TGCGCCAGCAGCCAAGAGCCAGGCCGCTACGAGCAGTACTTC. This gives the protein CASSQEPGRYEQYF.